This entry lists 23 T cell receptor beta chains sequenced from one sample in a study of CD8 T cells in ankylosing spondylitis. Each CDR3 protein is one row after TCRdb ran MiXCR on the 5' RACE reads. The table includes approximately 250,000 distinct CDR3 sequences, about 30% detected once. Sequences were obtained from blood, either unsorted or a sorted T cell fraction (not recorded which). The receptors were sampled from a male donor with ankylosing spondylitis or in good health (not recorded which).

Here the CDR3 reads CASSLGKSNTEAFF. In DNA form, the CDR3 reads TGTGCCAGCAGCCTGGGAAAGTCGAACACTGAAGCTTTCTTT. The genes are TRBV7-9 and TRBJ1-1; D is ambiguous. In germline, CDR1 is SEHNR, CDR2 FQNEAQ (reference sequence). Trimming stripped 5 bases from V and 1 base from J, with 11 bases between. The CDR3 runs 14 residues.

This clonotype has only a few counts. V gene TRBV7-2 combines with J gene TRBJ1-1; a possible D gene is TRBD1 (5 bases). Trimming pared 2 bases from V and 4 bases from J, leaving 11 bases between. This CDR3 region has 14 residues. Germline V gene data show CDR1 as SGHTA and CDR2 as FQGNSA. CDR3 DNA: TGTGCCAGCAGCTTATTCGGTGGGGCCACTGAAGCTTTCTTT. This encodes CASSLFGGATEAFF.

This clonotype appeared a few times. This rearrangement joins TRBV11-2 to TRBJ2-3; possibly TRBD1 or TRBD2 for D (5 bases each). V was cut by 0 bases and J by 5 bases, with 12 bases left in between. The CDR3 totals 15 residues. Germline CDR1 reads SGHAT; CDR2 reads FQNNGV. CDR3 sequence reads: CASSLEPKGRDTQYF. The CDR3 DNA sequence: TGTGCCAGCAGCTTAGAACCGAAGGGGAGAGATACGCAGTATTTT.

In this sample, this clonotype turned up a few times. In nucleotides, the CDR3 is TGCAGCGCCATTTCCACCTACGAGCAGTACTTC. Its translation is CSAISTYEQYF. The chain links TRBV29-1 to TRBJ2-7; D gene unclear. This CDR3 region has 11 residues. Trimming cost V 7 bases and J 2 bases, with 9 bases left between them. CDR1 is SQVTM and CDR2 is ANQGSEA in the germline V gene.

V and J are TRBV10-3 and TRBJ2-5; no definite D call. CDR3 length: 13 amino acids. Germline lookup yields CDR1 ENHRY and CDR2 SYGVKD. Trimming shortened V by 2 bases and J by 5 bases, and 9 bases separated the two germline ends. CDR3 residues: CAISEEVGETQYF. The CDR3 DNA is TGTGCCATCAGTGAGGAGGTGGGGGAGACCCAGTACTTC.

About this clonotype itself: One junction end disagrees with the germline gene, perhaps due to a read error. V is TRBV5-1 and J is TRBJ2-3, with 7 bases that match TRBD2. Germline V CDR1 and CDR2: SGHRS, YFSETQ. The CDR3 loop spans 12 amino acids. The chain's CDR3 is CASSLAGEGTRF. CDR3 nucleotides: TGCGCCAGCAGCTTGGCCGGGGAGGGAACCCGGTTT.

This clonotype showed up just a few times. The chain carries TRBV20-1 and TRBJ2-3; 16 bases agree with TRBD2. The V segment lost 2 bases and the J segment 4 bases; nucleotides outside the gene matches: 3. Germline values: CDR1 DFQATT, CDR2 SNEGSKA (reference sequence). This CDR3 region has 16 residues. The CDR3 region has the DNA TGCAGTGCTAGAACGGGACTAGCGGGGGGGTCAGATACGCAGTATTTT. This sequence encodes CSARTGLAGGSDTQYF.

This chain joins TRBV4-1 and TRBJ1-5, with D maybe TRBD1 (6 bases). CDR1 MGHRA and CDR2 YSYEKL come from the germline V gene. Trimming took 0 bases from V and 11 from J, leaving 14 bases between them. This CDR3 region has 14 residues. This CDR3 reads CASSQDEVQGSQHF. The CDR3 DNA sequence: TGCGCCAGCAGCCAAGATGAGGTGCAGGGGTCCCAGCATTTT.

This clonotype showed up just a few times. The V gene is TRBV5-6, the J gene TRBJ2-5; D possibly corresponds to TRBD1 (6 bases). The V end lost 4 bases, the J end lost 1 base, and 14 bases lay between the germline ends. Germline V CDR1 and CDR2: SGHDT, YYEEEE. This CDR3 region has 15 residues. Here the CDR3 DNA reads TGTGCCAGCAGCCCGGTATCACAGGGCCAAGAGACCCAGTACTTC. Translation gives CASSPVSQGQETQYF.

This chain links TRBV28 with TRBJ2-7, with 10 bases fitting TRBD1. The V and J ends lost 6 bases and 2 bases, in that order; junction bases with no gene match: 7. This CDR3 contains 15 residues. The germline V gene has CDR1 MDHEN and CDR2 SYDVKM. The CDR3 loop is CASRKGGQGPYEQYF. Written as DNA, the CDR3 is TGTGCCAGCAGGAAGGGGGGACAGGGGCCCTACGAGCAGTACTTC.

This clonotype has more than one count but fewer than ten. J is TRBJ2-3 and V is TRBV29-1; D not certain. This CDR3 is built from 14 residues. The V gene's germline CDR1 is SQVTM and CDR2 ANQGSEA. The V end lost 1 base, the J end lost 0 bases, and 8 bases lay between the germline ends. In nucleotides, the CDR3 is TGCAGCGTTGAAGGGACGGCTAGCACAGATACGCAGTATTTT. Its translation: CSVEGTASTDTQYF.

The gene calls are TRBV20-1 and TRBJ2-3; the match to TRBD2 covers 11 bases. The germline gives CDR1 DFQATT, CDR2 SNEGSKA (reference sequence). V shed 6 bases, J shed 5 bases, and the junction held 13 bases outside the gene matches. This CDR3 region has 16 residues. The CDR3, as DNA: TGCAGTGCCACGCCGCTAGCGGGGGGCTTACAAGATACGCAGTATTTT. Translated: CSATPLAGGLQDTQYF.

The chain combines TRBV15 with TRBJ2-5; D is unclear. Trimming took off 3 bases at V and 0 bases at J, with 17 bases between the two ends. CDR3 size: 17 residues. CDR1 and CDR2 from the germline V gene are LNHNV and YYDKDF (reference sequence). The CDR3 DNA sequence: TGTGCCACCAGCAGTGCTCTGTTTGGGCCGTACCAAGAGACCCAGTACTTC. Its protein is CATSSALFGPYQETQYF.

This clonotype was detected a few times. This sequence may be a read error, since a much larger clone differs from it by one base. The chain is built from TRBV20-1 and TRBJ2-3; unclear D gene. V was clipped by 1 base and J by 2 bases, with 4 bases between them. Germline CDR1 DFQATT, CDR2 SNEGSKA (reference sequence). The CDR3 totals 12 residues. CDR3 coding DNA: TGCAGTGCTAGAGCTGACACAGATACGCAGTATTTT. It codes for CSARADTDTQYF.

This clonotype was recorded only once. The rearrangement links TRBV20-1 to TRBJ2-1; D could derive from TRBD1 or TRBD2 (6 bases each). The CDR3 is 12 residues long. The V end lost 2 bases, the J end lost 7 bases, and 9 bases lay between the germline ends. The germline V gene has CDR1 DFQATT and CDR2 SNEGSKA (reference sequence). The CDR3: CSARQGGNEQFF. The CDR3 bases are TGCAGTGCTAGACAAGGGGGGAATGAGCAGTTCTTC.

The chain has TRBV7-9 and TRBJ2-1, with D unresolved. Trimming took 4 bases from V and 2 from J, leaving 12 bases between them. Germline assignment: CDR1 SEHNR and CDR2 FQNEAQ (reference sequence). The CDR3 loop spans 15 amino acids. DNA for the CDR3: TGTGCCAGCAGCTCCGAGACCGAGGCCTACAATGAGCAGTTCTTC. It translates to CASSSETEAYNEQFF. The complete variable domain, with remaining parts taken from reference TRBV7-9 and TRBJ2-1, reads DTGVSQNPRHKITKRGQNVTFRCDPISEHNRLYWYRQTLGQGPEFLTYFQNEAQLEKSRLLSDRFSAERPKGSFSTLEIQRTEQGDSAMYLCASSSETEAYNEQFFGPGTRLTVL.

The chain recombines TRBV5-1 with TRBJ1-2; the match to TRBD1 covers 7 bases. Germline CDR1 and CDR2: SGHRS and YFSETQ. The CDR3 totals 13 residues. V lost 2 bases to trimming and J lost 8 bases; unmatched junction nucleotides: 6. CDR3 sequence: CASSLQGSGGYTF. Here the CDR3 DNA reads TGCGCCAGCAGCTTACAGGGGAGCGGAGGCTACACCTTC.

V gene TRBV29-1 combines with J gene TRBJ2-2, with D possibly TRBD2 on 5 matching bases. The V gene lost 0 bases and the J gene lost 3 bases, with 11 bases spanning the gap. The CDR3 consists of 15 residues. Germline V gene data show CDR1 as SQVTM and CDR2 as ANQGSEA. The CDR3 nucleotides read TGCAGCGTTGAAGAGGCGGGTTTGGACACCGGGGAGCTGTTTTTT. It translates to CSVEEAGLDTGELFF.

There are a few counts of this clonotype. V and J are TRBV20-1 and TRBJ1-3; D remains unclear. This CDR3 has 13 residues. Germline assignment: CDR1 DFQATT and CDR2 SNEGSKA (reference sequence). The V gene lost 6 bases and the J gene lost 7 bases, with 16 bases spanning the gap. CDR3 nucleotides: TGCAGTGCGCAGATGGGGTCGGGGAACACCATATATTTT. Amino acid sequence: CSAQMGSGNTIYF.

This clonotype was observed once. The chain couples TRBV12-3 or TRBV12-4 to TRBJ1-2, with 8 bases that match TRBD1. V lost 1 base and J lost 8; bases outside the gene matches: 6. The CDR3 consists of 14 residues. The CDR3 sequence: CASSLGSGGLGYTF. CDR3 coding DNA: TGTGCCAGCAGTTTAGGTTCAGGGGGCTTAGGCTACACCTTC.

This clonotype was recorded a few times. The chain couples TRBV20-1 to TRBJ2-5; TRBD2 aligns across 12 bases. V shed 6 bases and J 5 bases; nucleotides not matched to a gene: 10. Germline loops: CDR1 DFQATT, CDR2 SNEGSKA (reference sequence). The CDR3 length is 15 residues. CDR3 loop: CSAGRASGGVETQYF. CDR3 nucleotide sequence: TGCAGTGCCGGAAGGGCTAGCGGGGGGGTTGAGACCCAGTACTTC.

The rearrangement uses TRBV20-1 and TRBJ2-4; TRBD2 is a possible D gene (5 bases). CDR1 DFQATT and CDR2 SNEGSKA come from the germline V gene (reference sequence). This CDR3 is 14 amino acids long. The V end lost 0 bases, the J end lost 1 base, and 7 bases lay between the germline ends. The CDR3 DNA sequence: TGCAGTGCTAGAGATCCGGGGGCCAAAAACATTCAGTACTTC. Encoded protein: CSARDPGAKNIQYF.

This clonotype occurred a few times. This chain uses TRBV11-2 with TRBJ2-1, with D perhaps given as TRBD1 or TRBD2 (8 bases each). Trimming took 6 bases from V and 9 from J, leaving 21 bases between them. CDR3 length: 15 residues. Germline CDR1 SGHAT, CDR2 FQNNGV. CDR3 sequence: CASSQGAGGWFEQFF. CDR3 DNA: TGTGCCAGCAGTCAGGGGGCGGGGGGATGGTTTGAGCAGTTCTTC. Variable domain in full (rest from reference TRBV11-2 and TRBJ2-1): EAGVAQSPRYKIIEKRQSVAFWCNPISGHATLYWYQQILGQGPKLLIQFQNNGVVDDSQLPKDRFSAERLKGVDSTLKIQPAKLEDSAVYLCASSQGAGGWFEQFFGPGTRLTVL.